The rows below give T cell receptor beta chains drawn from one sample of a study of T-cell memory formation after mild COVID-19. TCRdb recomputed calls from the 5' RACE reads with MiXCR, one row per CDR3 protein. The repertoire holds roughly 500,000 distinct CDR3 sequences, with roughly 20% as singletons. The sequencing sample was made of PBMCs or a T cell subset sorted from them (not recorded which). These TCRs come from an adult woman who had mild COVID-19 (a few samples of this study predate the infection). Cell type and time point are not known. Each CDR3 is given with its conserved first and last residue. A D gene is named only where the DNA matches it firmly. Size values are once, few and many counts, or a class for expanded clones, and some rows have none.

DNA: TGTGCCAGCAGTCGGGACACCGGTCGCACAGATACGCAGTATTTT
CDR3: CASSRDTGRTDTQYF
J: TRBJ2-3
size: NA
D: NA
V: TRBV6-1

DNA: TGTGCCAGCAGTTGGGGAGGGGACTTCCCCTACAATGAGCAGTTCTTC
CDR3: CASSWGGDFPYNEQFF
J: TRBJ2-1
size: few
D: TRBD2
V: TRBV12-3/TRBV12-4

DNA: TGCAGCGCCCACCATGGAGTAGCCAAAAACATTCAGTACTTC
CDR3: CSAHHGVAKNIQYF
J: TRBJ2-4
size: NA
D: NA
V: TRBV29-1

DNA: TGTGCCAGCAGCATCCATTCACGGACAGGGTATGGCTACACCTTC
CDR3: CASSIHSRTGYGYTF
J: TRBJ1-2
size: few
D: TRBD1
V: TRBV7-9

DNA: TGTGCCAGCAGCTCCGGGACAGAGAGCTCCTACGAGCAGTACTTC
CDR3: CASSSGTESSYEQYF
J: TRBJ2-7
size: NA
D: TRBD1
V: TRBV7-3

DNA: TGTGCCAGCAGCCCGGTTGTAGGTACAGATACGCAGTATTTT
CDR3: CASSPVVGTDTQYF
J: TRBJ2-3
size: NA
D: NA
V: TRBV7-9

DNA: TGTGCCAGCAGCTTGGTGGGGGGACAACAAGAGACCCAGTACTTC
CDR3: CASSLVGGQQETQYF
J: TRBJ2-5
size: few
D: NA
V: TRBV5-6

DNA: TGCAGTGCTAGCGGGACTAGCGAATCCTACGAGCAGTACTTC
CDR3: CSASGTSESYEQYF
J: TRBJ2-7
size: NA
D: TRBD2
V: TRBV20-1

DNA: TGTGCCAGTACCCGGGGGTCGGGGGACAATGAGCAGTTCTTC
CDR3: CASTRGSGDNEQFF
J: TRBJ2-1
size: NA
D: NA
V: TRBV19

DNA: TGTGCCAGCACCGACGGACCAGATACGCAGTATTTT
CDR3: CASTDGPDTQYF
J: TRBJ2-3
size: NA
D: NA
V: TRBV7-9

DNA: TGTGCCAGCCGCCGGGGACAGGGTACCGATGAGCAGTTCTTC
CDR3: CASRRGQGTDEQFF
J: TRBJ2-1
size: NA
D: TRBD1
V: TRBV12-3/TRBV12-4

DNA: TGCGCCAGCAGCCAAAGACAGGGACCCGATACGCAGTATTTT
CDR3: CASSQRQGPDTQYF
J: TRBJ2-3
size: NA
D: TRBD1
V: TRBV4-3